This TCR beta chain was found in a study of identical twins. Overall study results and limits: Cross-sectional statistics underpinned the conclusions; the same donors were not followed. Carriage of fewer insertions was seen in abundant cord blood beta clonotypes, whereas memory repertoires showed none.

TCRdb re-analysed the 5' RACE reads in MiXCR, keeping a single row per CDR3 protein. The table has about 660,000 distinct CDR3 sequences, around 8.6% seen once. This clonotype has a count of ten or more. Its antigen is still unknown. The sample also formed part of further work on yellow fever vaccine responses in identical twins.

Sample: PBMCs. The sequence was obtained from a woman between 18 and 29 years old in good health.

CDR3 sequence reads: CSAQGGGQETQYF. The DNA for the CDR3 is TGCAGTGCTCAGGGTGGGGGCCAAGAGACCCAGTACTTC. The rearrangement joins TRBV20-1 to TRBJ2-5; D possibly matches TRBD1 or TRBD2 (5 bases each). The length of the CDR3 is 13 residues. Germline CDR1 is DFQATT and CDR2 is SNEGSKA (reference sequence). With 5 bases removed from V and 1 base from J, the gap between germline ends came to 11 bases.